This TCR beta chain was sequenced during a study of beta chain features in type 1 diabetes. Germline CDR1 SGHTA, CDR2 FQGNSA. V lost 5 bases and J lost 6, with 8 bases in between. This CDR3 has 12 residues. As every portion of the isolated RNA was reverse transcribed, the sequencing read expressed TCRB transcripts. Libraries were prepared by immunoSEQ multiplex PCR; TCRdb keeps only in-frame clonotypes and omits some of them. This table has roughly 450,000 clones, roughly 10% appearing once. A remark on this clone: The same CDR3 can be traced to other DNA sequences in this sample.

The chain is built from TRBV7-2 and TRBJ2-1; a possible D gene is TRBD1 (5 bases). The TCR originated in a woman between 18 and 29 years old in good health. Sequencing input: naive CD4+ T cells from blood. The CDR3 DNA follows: TGTGCCAGCAGCCTGCAGGGCAATGAGCAGTTCTTC. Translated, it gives CASSLQGNEQFF.